The next 28 T cell receptor beta chains were all read from a single sample in a study of OX40 agonist ivuxolimab in advanced cancers. TCRdb's table, derived via immunoSEQ multiplex PCR, lists solely in-frame clones and lacks some. The sample shows 70,000 to 80,000 clones, roughly 87% of them seen only once. The sample consisted of CD4+ or CD8+ T cells sorted from blood, taken in a trial of the OX40 agonist ivuxolimab. These receptor sequences come from an adult with an advanced solid tumor such as melanoma, head and neck, liver or kidney cancer.

The table lists this clone with a count of one. The rearrangement joins TRBV18 to TRBJ2-5; the D gene could be TRBD1 or TRBD2 (5 bases each). Trimming stripped 3 bases from V and 4 bases from J, with 9 bases between. Germline V CDR1 and CDR2: KGHSH, LQKENI. This CDR3 is 13 amino acids long. CDR3 residues: CASSPGTGETQYF. The DNA for the CDR3 is TGTGCCAGCTCACCCGGGACCGGAGAGACCCAGTACTTC.

This chain links TRBV28 with TRBJ2-7; 8 nucleotides agree with TRBD1. V trimming: 5 bases; J trimming: 4 bases; junction bases outside the gene matches: 10. CDR1 is MDHEN, CDR2 SYDVKM, per germline. The CDR3 has 15 amino acids. The CDR3 DNA reads TGTGCCAGCAGTATCAGGGGGCGAGGTGGGTACGAGCAGTACTTC. This encodes CASSIRGRGGYEQYF.

In DNA, the CDR3 is TGTGCCAGTACCGACGGCCCAAGCTCTGGAAACACCATATATTTT. Translated, it gives CASTDGPSSGNTIYF. This chain uses TRBV19 with TRBJ1-3, with unresolved D. Germline CDR1 LNHDA, CDR2 SQIVND (reference sequence). V was cut by 7 bases and J by 0 bases, with 13 bases left in between. The CDR3 is 15 residues long.

V is TRBV9 and J is TRBJ2-1, with 10 bases identical to TRBD1. Germline V CDR1 and CDR2: SGDLS, YYNGEE. Losses at the gene ends were 4 bases for V and 8 bases for J; bases not matched to a gene: 6. The CDR3 consists of 14 residues. The CDR3 DNA reads as TGTGCCAGCAGCCCTAGGACAGGGGGAGATGAGCAGTTCTTC. It is translated as CASSPRTGGDEQFF.

The CDR3 reads CASNTRWEETQYF. CDR3 nucleotides: TGTGCCAGTAATACCAGGTGGGAAGAGACCCAGTACTTC. V usage is TRBV19 and J usage is TRBJ2-5; no reliable D call. The CDR3 is 13 amino acids. V lost 7 bases to trimming and J lost 3 bases, with 12 bases between them. Germline CDR1 LNHDA, CDR2 SQIVND (reference sequence). Filled out from reference TRBV19 and TRBJ2-5, the complete variable domain reads DGGITQSPKYLFRKEGQNVTLSCEQNLNHDAMYWYRQDPGQGLRLIYYSQIVNDFQKGDIAEGYSVSREKKESFPLTVTSAQKNPTAFYLCASNTRWEETQYFGPGTRLLVL.

V and J are TRBV18 and TRBJ1-1; D uncertain. Trimming took 5 bases from V and 4 from J, leaving 14 bases between them. There are 14 residues in the CDR3. The germline gives CDR1 KGHSH, CDR2 LQKENI. The CDR3 reads CASSTRVEGTEAFF. The CDR3 nucleotides read TGTGCCAGCTCAACTAGGGTGGAGGGCACTGAAGCTTTCTTT.

J is TRBJ1-1 and V is TRBV6-5; tentative D call: TRBD1 (5 bases). CDR1 is MNHEY, CDR2 SVGAGI, per germline. The V end lost 0 bases, the J end lost 4 bases, and 15 bases lay between the germline ends. The CDR3 has 16 residues. The CDR3 reads CASSYSPRGRGTEAFF. CDR3 in DNA: TGTGCCAGCAGTTACTCTCCGCGGGGACGCGGCACTGAAGCTTTCTTT.

The count of this clone is one. V is TRBV5-1 and J is TRBJ1-1; 9 nucleotides line up with TRBD1. CDR3 length: 13 amino acids. V lost 5 bases to trimming and J lost 3 bases; unmatched junction nucleotides: 2. The germline gives CDR1 SGHRS, CDR2 YFSETQ. Here the CDR3 reads CASRTGGHTEAFF. The DNA of the CDR3 is TGCGCCAGCAGAACAGGGGGCCACACTGAAGCTTTCTTT.

The rearrangement links TRBV5-5 to TRBJ1-4; no firm D call. Germline values: CDR1 SGHKS, CDR2 YYEKEE (reference sequence). This CDR3 has 16 amino acids. V was clipped by 0 bases and J by 8 bases, with 17 bases between them. This CDR3 is CASSLALGSLGEKLFF. CDR3 nucleotide sequence: TGTGCCAGCAGCTTGGCCCTGGGATCCTTGGGGGAAAAACTGTTTTTT.

The rearrangement joins TRBV18 to TRBJ1-1; no clear D gene. The CDR3 has 15 residues. V lost 4 bases and J 0 bases, leaving 12 bases between the germline ends. Germline CDR1 reads KGHSH; CDR2 reads LQKENI. CDR3 in amino acids: CASSQAPGLNTEAFF. CDR3 sequence (DNA): TGTGCCAGCTCACAGGCGCCAGGACTGAACACTGAAGCTTTCTTT.

This chain uses TRBV6-1 with TRBJ2-4; D unclear. This CDR3 is 16 amino acids long. The V and J ends lost 2 bases and 0 bases respectively, with 11 bases between them. CDR1 is MNHNS and CDR2 is SASEGT in the germline V gene. The CDR3 bases are TGTGCCAGCAGTGAACTTTGGCTAGTAGCCAAAAACATTCAGTACTTC. Residues: CASSELWLVAKNIQYF.

This chain joins TRBV18 and TRBJ2-3; no definite D call. In germline, CDR1 is KGHSH, CDR2 LQKENI. V lost 1 base and J 0 bases, leaving 8 bases between the germline ends. The CDR3 covers 15 residues. The CDR3 nucleotides read TGTGCCAGCTCACCACAGGCCAGTAGCACAGATACGCAGTATTTT. It encodes CASSPQASSTDTQYF.

The rearrangement links TRBV6-6 to TRBJ2-7, with D possibly called TRBD1 or TRBD2 (6 bases each). This CDR3 comprises 16 residues. Germline V gene data show CDR1 as MNHNY and CDR2 as SVGAGI (reference sequence). The V gene lost 2 bases and the J gene lost 2 bases, with 16 bases spanning the gap. In nucleotides, the CDR3 is TGTGCCAGCAGTTACAGGGAGGACAGACCAGCCTACGAGCAGTACTTC. This gives the protein CASSYREDRPAYEQYF.

This chain links TRBV19 with TRBJ1-5; D not resolved. Germline assignment: CDR1 LNHDA and CDR2 SQIVND (reference sequence). The CDR3 has 13 amino acids. Trimming shortened V by 3 bases and J by 7 bases, and 10 bases separated the two germline ends. CDR3 coding DNA: TGTGCCAGTAGTATGAATCGCGGGCAGCCCCAGCATTTT. This codes for CASSMNRGQPQHF.

Regarding this clone: At the DNA level, this CDR3 is encoded by other sequences in the same sample as well. The gene calls are TRBV30 and TRBJ1-2, with D possibly matching TRBD1 (5 bases). The CDR3 is made up of 13 amino acids. Trimming stripped 5 bases from V and 4 bases from J, with 14 bases between. Germline CDR1 GTSNPN, CDR2 SVGIG (reference sequence). DNA of the CDR3: TGTGCCTGGGGGAGGGACCGTCGCTATGGCTACACCTTC. Translated: CAWGRDRRYGYTF.

The CDR3 protein is CASSSGQGDTGELFF. Here the CDR3 DNA reads TGTGCCAGCAGCTCGGGACAGGGAGACACCGGGGAGCTGTTTTTT. The rearrangement links TRBV7-6 to TRBJ2-2, with 9 positions matching TRBD1. This CDR3 is 15 amino acids long. J was trimmed by 3 bases and V by 4 bases; bases with no gene match: 3. In germline, CDR1 is SGHVS, CDR2 FNYEAQ.

The gene calls are TRBV6-5 and TRBJ1-1, with no clear D. V lost 0 bases, J lost 3 bases, and 5 bases lay in between. CDR3 length: 13 residues. Germline assignment: CDR1 MNHEY and CDR2 SVGAGI. CDR3 sequence: CASSYSRDTEAFF. For the CDR3, the DNA is TGTGCCAGCAGTTACTCGCGGGACACTGAAGCTTTCTTT.

J is TRBJ1-2 and V is TRBV10-1; weak D call: TRBD1 (5 bases). The CDR3 is 14 amino acids. Trimming stripped 0 bases from V and 1 base from J, with 6 bases between. Germline-derived CDR1 and CDR2 are WNHNN and SYGVQD (reference sequence). Here the CDR3 DNA reads TGCGCCAGCAGTGAGTCCAGGGATAACTATGGCTACACCTTC. This encodes CASSESRDNYGYTF.

J is TRBJ1-5 and V is TRBV19, with D tentatively TRBD1 (6 bases). Deletions cut 4 bases from V and 4 bases from J, with 14 bases between. The CDR3 runs 15 residues. Germline CDR1 is LNHDA and CDR2 is SQIVND (reference sequence). CDR3 sequence: CASSTSGGRNQPQHF. CDR3 nucleotides: TGTGCCAGTAGTACGTCGGGGGGGCGGAATCAGCCCCAGCATTTT.

This clone was observed a single time. V usage is TRBV7-3 and J usage is TRBJ2-3; possible D gene TRBD1, 5 bases. This CDR3 region has 13 residues. In germline, CDR1 is SGHTA, CDR2 FQGTGA. Trimming removed 5 bases from V and 3 bases from J, with 9 bases in between. The CDR3 spells CASSIRQTDTQYF. The CDR3, as DNA: TGTGCCAGCAGCATCCGACAGACAGATACGCAGTATTTT.

With regard to this clone: One junction end does not reproduce the germline sequence, and a read error may be involved. This chain connects TRBV19 to TRBJ2-3, with D possibly called TRBD1 or TRBD2 (5 bases each). There are 14 residues in the CDR3. Germline loops: CDR1 LNHDA, CDR2 SQIVND (reference sequence). CDR3 DNA sequence: TGTGCCAGTGGTATCAGGAGAGGGGCAGATACGCAGTATTTT. Translating it yields CASGIRRGADTQYF.

The DNA for the CDR3 is TGTGCCAGCAGGTGGGGGCCAGATCAGCCCCAGCATTTT. Translated: CASRWGPDQPQHF. The chain joins TRBV6-5 to TRBJ1-5; a weak D match, TRBD1 (6 bases). Trimming stripped 6 bases from V and 5 bases from J, with 11 bases between. This CDR3 comprises 13 residues. Germline loops: CDR1 MNHEY, CDR2 SVGAGI.

The V and J genes are TRBV6-5 and TRBJ1-3; D not resolved. Trimming took off 7 bases at V and 3 bases at J, with 10 bases between the two ends. Germline V gives CDR1 MNHEY, CDR2 SVGAGI. The CDR3 extends over 13 amino acids. The CDR3 DNA reads as TGTGCCAGCATGGGAATGGGTGGAAACACCATATATTTT. As protein: CASMGMGGNTIYF.

CDR3 sequence: CAANRGGEQYF. In nucleotides, the CDR3 is TGTGCCGCCAATCGGGGGGGCGAGCAGTACTTC. V is TRBV30 and J is TRBJ2-7, with 8 bases that match TRBD2. Germline CDR1 is GTSNPN and CDR2 is SVGIG (reference sequence). This CDR3 region has 11 residues. With 8 bases clipped from V and 6 bases from J, the junction kept 6 bases outside the gene matches. The entire variable domain, with the rest obtained from reference TRBV30 and TRBJ2-7, is as follows: SQTIHQWPATLVQPVGSPLSLECTVEGTSNPNLYWYRQAAGRGLQLLFYSVGIGQISSEVPQNLSASRPQDRQFILSSKKLLLSDSGFYLCAANRGGEQYFGPGTRLTVT.

This rearrangement joins TRBV5-1 to TRBJ2-7, with D perhaps matching TRBD1 (5 bases). Trimming took off 6 bases at V and 6 bases at J, with 19 bases between the two ends. Looked up from germline, CDR1 is SGHRS and CDR2 is YFSETQ. The CDR3 is 14 residues long. In DNA, the CDR3 is TGCGCCAGCACCCTAGGACACGCCAGCTCCGAGCAGTACTTC. Translation: CASTLGHASSEQYF. The complete variable domain, with remaining parts taken from reference TRBV5-1 and TRBJ2-7, reads KAGVTQTPRYLIKTRGQQVTLSCSPISGHRSVSWYQQTPGQGLQFLFEYFSETQRNKGNFPGRFSGRQFSNSRSEMNVSTLELGDSALYLCASTLGHASSEQYFGPGTRLTVT.

The chain links TRBV2 to TRBJ2-2, with D unresolved. V lost 11 bases and J 0 bases, leaving 16 bases between the germline ends. CDR3 length equals 15 residues. The germline gives CDR1 SNHLY, CDR2 FYNNEI. The CDR3 DNA is TGTGCCTCCAAGACAACGCTATCGAACACCGGGGAGCTGTTTTTT. Amino acid sequence: CASKTTLSNTGELFF.

The chain joins TRBV29-1 to TRBJ1-1, with 7 bases aligning to TRBD1. The J segment lost 1 base and the V segment lost 7 bases, leaving 3 bases of the junction unmatched. Germline V gene sequence: CDR1 SQVTM, CDR2 ANQGSEA. CDR3 length: 12 residues. The DNA of the CDR3 is TGCAGCGGTGGGACAGCGAACACTGAAGCTTTCTTT. The encoded protein is CSGGTANTEAFF.

The genes are TRBV10-3 and TRBJ2-5, with 12 positions matching TRBD1. Germline values: CDR1 ENHRY, CDR2 SYGVKD. This CDR3 is 18 amino acids long. After removal of 4 bases from V and 6 bases from J, the junction contained 15 bases not matched to a gene. The CDR3 region is CAISVSPAGTGGLKTQYF. CDR3 bases: TGTGCCATCAGTGTTTCGCCTGCGGGGACAGGGGGCTTGAAGACCCAGTACTTC.